A single sample gave rise to the 13 T cell receptor beta chains below, sequenced in a study of blood T cell repertoires in COVID-19. The table came from immunoSEQ multiplex PCR; TCRdb's copy has only in-frame clones and leaves some out. The sample carries about 230,000 clones, around 78% recorded once. Sequencing used peripheral blood. Every receptor here comes from an older woman with active or convalescent COVID-19.

The chain carries TRBV10-3 and TRBJ1-1, with D unclear. The V end lost 10 bases, the J end lost 3 bases, and 15 bases lay between the germline ends. CDR1 and CDR2 from the germline V gene are ENHRY and SYGVKD. CDR3 length: 13 residues. CDR3 in DNA: TGTGCCACCACCCCCGCCGGGGACACTGAAGCTTTCTTT. Translation gives CATTPAGDTEAFF.

The count of this clone is one. The chain couples TRBV4-2 to TRBJ2-5; no clear D. The CDR3 covers 13 residues. Germline-derived CDR1 and CDR2 are LGHNA and YNFKEQ. The V end lost 0 bases, the J end lost 3 bases, and 5 bases lay between the germline ends. CDR3 sequence reads: CASSQDTEETQYF. The CDR3 bases are TGTGCCAGCAGCCAAGACACGGAAGAGACCCAGTACTTC.

The chain couples TRBV7-2 to TRBJ2-5, with 11 nucleotides matching TRBD2. J gave up 5 bases and V 2 bases, and 7 bases lay outside the gene matches. Looked up from germline, CDR1 is SGHTA and CDR2 is FQGNSA. This CDR3 contains 16 residues. This CDR3 reads CASSLTSGRVEETQYF. The CDR3 nucleotides read TGTGCCAGCAGCTTAACTAGCGGGAGAGTGGAGGAGACCCAGTACTTC. Full variable domain (remainder filled in from reference TRBV7-2 and TRBJ2-5): GAGVSQSPSNKVTEKGKDVELRCDPISGHTALYWYRQSLGQGLEFLIYFQGNSAPDKSGLPSDRFSAERTGGSVSTLTIQRTQQEDSAVYLCASSLTSGRVEETQYFGPGTRLLVL.

The chain couples TRBV6-5 to TRBJ1-1, with a possible D match to TRBD1 (6 bases). Per germline, CDR1 MNHEY and CDR2 SVGAGI. V lost 1 base to trimming and J lost 5 bases, with 11 bases between them. The CDR3 has 14 amino acids. The CDR3, as DNA: TGTGCCAGCAGTTACTATATAGGGGGTACTGAAGCTTTCTTT. This encodes CASSYYIGGTEAFF.

The chain joins TRBV5-4 to TRBJ1-1, with a weak D call TRBD1 (5 bases). The ends were cut back, 4 bases at V and 0 bases at J, with 16 bases in the middle. Germline V gene sequence: CDR1 SGHNT, CDR2 YYREEE (reference sequence). The CDR3 is made up of 16 amino acids. This CDR3 is CASSLGNRPMNTEAFF. DNA for the CDR3: TGTGCCAGCAGCCTTGGCAACAGGCCCATGAACACTGAAGCTTTCTTT.

This clone has more than one count but fewer than ten. V and J are TRBV7-9 and TRBJ1-1; no definite D call. Germline CDR1 is SEHNR and CDR2 is FQNEAQ (reference sequence). V was shortened by 3 bases and J by 1 base, with 6 bases between the two germline ends. The CDR3 extends over 13 amino acids. The CDR3 reads CASSFRGNTEAFF. The CDR3, as DNA: TGTGCCAGCAGCTTCCGGGGGAACACTGAAGCTTTCTTT.

In its sample, this clone was seen once. The gene calls are TRBV5-6 and TRBJ1-2; possibly TRBD1 for D (6 bases). The V gene lost 6 bases and the J gene lost 4 bases, with 19 bases spanning the gap. Germline V lookup: CDR1 SGHDT, CDR2 YYEEEE. The CDR3 extends over 15 amino acids. CDR3 in DNA: TGTGCCAGCAACTCCTACAGGGCAGGAGGCTATGGCTACACCTTC. Translated, it gives CASNSYRAGGYGYTF.

The CDR3 is CASSPQGYSGNTIYF. DNA for the CDR3: TGCGCCAGCAGCCCGCAGGGGTACTCTGGAAACACCATATATTTT. The chain couples TRBV5-1 to TRBJ1-3, with D possibly TRBD1 on 6 matching bases. Germline values: CDR1 SGHRS, CDR2 YFSETQ. V gave up 4 bases and J gave up 0 bases, with 11 bases separating them. The CDR3 is made up of 15 amino acids.

The chain joins TRBV30 to TRBJ2-7; 9 bases are a match to TRBD2. CDR3 length equals 15 residues. Germline lookup yields CDR1 GTSNPN and CDR2 SVGIG (reference sequence). With V trimmed by 2 bases and J by 7 bases, 12 bases remained unmatched. CDR3 in DNA: TGTGCCTGGAGTTTTGAAAGCGGGAGGCAAGAGGAGCAGTACTTC. It is translated as CAWSFESGRQEEQYF.

This clone came up a few times. The rearrangement uses TRBV11-2 and TRBJ2-6; unclear D gene. In germline, CDR1 is SGHAT, CDR2 FQNNGV. The CDR3 extends over 16 amino acids. Trimming removed 0 bases from V and 0 bases from J, with 6 bases in between. The CDR3 spells CASSLDLSSGANVLTF. The DNA of the CDR3 is TGTGCCAGCAGCTTAGATCTTAGCTCTGGGGCCAACGTCCTGACTTTC. Together with reference TRBV11-2 and TRBJ2-6, the CDR3 gives the full variable domain: EAGVAQSPRYKIIEKRQSVAFWCNPISGHATLYWYQQILGQGPKLLIQFQNNGVVDDSQLPKDRFSAERLKGVDSTLKIQPAKLEDSAVYLCASSLDLSSGANVLTFGAGSRLTVL.

This chain connects TRBV9 to TRBJ1-1, with 7 nucleotides matching TRBD1. This CDR3 spans 15 amino acids. Germline lookup yields CDR1 SGDLS and CDR2 YYNGEE. Trimming at V came to 3 bases and at J to 5 bases, leaving 10 bases not matched to a gene. The DNA for the CDR3 is TGTGCCAGCAGCGAGGGGACAGCCCAATTTACTGAAGCTTTCTTT. The encoded protein is CASSEGTAQFTEAFF.

The chain is built from TRBV5-1 and TRBJ1-2, with TRBD1 matching 12 bases. CDR3 length: 15 amino acids. V gave up 2 bases and J gave up 7 bases; unmatched junction bases: 6. Germline loops: CDR1 SGHRS, CDR2 YFSETQ. The CDR3 loop reads CASSFAGTGGGGYTF. CDR3 DNA sequence: TGCGCCAGCAGCTTCGCCGGGACAGGGGGCGGTGGCTACACCTTC.

The CDR3 reads CASSLVSSYNSPLHF. In nucleotides, the CDR3 is TGTGCCAGCAGCTTAGTCAGCTCCTATAATTCACCCCTCCACTTT. The rearrangement uses TRBV7-2 and TRBJ1-6, with unresolved D. V lost 1 base to trimming and J lost 0 bases, with 4 bases between them. The CDR3 contains 15 residues. Germline V gene data show CDR1 as SGHTA and CDR2 as FQGNSA.